This TCR beta chain emerged from a study of cytomegalovirus exposure and HLA in healthy donors. In the study overall: Within an early data release were about 85 million unique TCRs drawn from HLA-typed donors. Study results and limitations: Some TCR beta chains (over 150 of them) were listed as cytomegalovirus-associated. Evidence from a later analysis indicated that most CMV-associated TCR beta chains looked HLA-restricted.

60 Vbeta and 13 Jbeta primers were used in PCR. TCRdb's table, derived via immunoSEQ multiplex PCR, lists solely in-frame clones and lacks some. The specimen's table records about 51,000 clones. Germline V gives CDR1 SGHTA, CDR2 FQGNSA. The CDR3 contains 12 residues. Trimming removed 5 bases at V and 8 bases at J, with 12 bases between. To note about this clone: Antigen specificity is unknown.

The chain couples TRBV7-2 to TRBJ1-1; D might be TRBD1 (5 bases). What was sequenced was PBMCs. The TCR comes from a female donor in good health and CMV-seronegative. In DNA, the CDR3 is TGTGCCAGCAGCACGACAGTGCTAGAAGCTTTCTTT. It specifies CASSTTVLEAFF.